This T cell receptor (beta chain) was found in a study of blood T cell repertoires in COVID-19. Study-wide context: The study drew acute and convalescent COVID-19 samples from the United States, Italy and Spain. Sources were T cells, B-cell-depleted T cells, or PBMCs; the material itself was cDNA or gDNA.

The V gene's germline CDR1 is MDHEN and CDR2 SYDVKM. The CDR3 is 15 amino acids. The V gene end was trimmed by 3 bases and the J gene end by 6 bases; junction bases not matched to a gene: 5. Original processing methods: For nucleated cells, counts were estimated from reference gene primer amplification. Clones were sequenced by immunoSEQ multiplex PCR, and TCRdb holds only the in-frame ones, with some missing. D and trimming were read from the DNA, whereas the V and J calls and clone size are those reported in that table. The profile shows tens of thousands of clones, approximately 85% of them singletons.

The TCR comes from a human donor in a cohort sampled during active COVID-19. The rearrangement uses TRBV28 and TRBJ1-4; 9 nucleotides match TRBD1. Material: peripheral blood. This CDR3 reads CASSFETGGDEKLFF. In DNA form, the CDR3 reads TGTGCCAGCAGTTTTGAGACAGGGGGGGATGAAAAACTGTTTTTT.